The 20 T cell receptor beta chains reported below all come from one sample, sequenced in a study of cytomegalovirus exposure and HLA in healthy donors. TCRdb's copy holds only in-frame clones and misses some; the assay was immunoSEQ multiplex PCR. This table has 260,000 or so clones, more than 75% appearing once. The sample consisted of PBMCs. The receptors were gathered from a man younger than 35 in good health and CMV-seronegative.

V is TRBV10-3 and J is TRBJ1-4; TRBD1 agrees at 9 bases. The CDR3 consists of 16 residues. Unmatched junction bases numbered 7, after V lost 4 bases and J lost 4 bases. CDR1 and CDR2 from the germline V gene are ENHRY and SYGVKD. CDR3 bases: TGTGCCATCAGTGGGACAGGGGATACGAGTAATGAAAAACTGTTTTTT. It is translated as CAISGTGDTSNEKLFF.

The V call is TRBV2, the J call TRBJ1-1, with a tentative D call TRBD1 (5 bases). Germline V gene sequence: CDR1 SNHLY, CDR2 FYNNEI. The length of the CDR3 is 13 residues. The V and J ends lost 7 bases and 10 bases respectively, with 19 bases between them. The CDR3 region has the DNA TGTGCCAGCATCCAAGGGGAGGGGCTGGGAGCTTTCTTT. Translated, it gives CASIQGEGLGAFF.

This clone was recorded only once. V and J are TRBV4-3 and TRBJ2-2, with TRBD1 matching 8 bases. The CDR3 is 16 amino acids. Germline V lookup: CDR1 LGHNA, CDR2 YSLEER. The V gene end was trimmed by 0 bases and the J gene end by 4 bases; junction bases not matched to a gene: 4. CDR3 nucleotide sequence: TGCGCCAGCAGCCAAGATTTAACAGGGGGCACCGGGGAGCTGTTTTTT. Protein product: CASSQDLTGGTGELFF.

V is TRBV10-3 and J is TRBJ1-3, with unresolved D. The V end was cut by 7 bases, the J end by 6 bases, with 13 bases between. This CDR3 has 13 amino acids. Germline V lookup: CDR1 ENHRY, CDR2 SYGVKD. The CDR3 is CAIMADDINTIYF. CDR3 coding DNA: TGTGCCATCATGGCAGATGATATAAACACCATATATTTT.

This chain links TRBV9 with TRBJ2-7, with 7 positions matching TRBD2. J lost 0 bases, V lost 0 bases, and 3 bases had no gene match. Germline values: CDR1 SGDLS, CDR2 YYNGEE. The length of the CDR3 is 15 residues. The CDR3 sequence is CASSVGGRSSYEQYF. CDR3 bases: TGTGCCAGCAGCGTAGGCGGGAGAAGCTCCTACGAGCAGTACTTC.

This chain joins TRBV2 and TRBJ2-2; TRBD1 agrees at 9 bases. Unmatched junction bases numbered 9, after V lost 8 bases and J lost 5 bases. The CDR3 is made up of 15 amino acids. The germline gives CDR1 SNHLY, CDR2 FYNNEI. The CDR3 loop reads CASGDRGRGTGELFF. CDR3 DNA sequence: TGTGCCAGCGGAGACAGGGGGAGAGGGACCGGGGAGCTGTTTTTT.

V is TRBV7-9 and J is TRBJ2-3; tentatively, D is TRBD2 (6 bases). Between the trimmed V and J ends, which lost 2 bases and 2 bases, there was a span of 11 bases. This CDR3 is 15 amino acids long. In germline, CDR1 is SEHNR, CDR2 FQNEAQ (reference sequence). Written as DNA, the CDR3 is TGTGCCAGCAGCTTATATGGCGGGAACACAGATACGCAGTATTTT. This gives the protein CASSLYGGNTDTQYF.

The chain combines TRBV29-1 with TRBJ1-1, with D perhaps matching TRBD1 (6 bases). Germline V lookup: CDR1 SQVTM, CDR2 ANQGSEA. With 0 bases removed from V and 8 bases from J, the gap between germline ends came to 10 bases. This CDR3 is built from 12 residues. CDR3 region: CSVEDLGQEAFF. Written as DNA, the CDR3 is TGCAGCGTTGAAGACCTCGGACAGGAAGCTTTCTTT.

The rearrangement uses TRBV6-1 and TRBJ2-1; 10 bases map to TRBD2. This CDR3 region has 14 residues. V shed 11 bases and J 1 base; nucleotides not matched to a gene: 5. CDR1 and CDR2 from the germline V gene are MNHNS and SASEGT. The CDR3 here is CAASGRASYNEQFF. DNA for the CDR3: TGTGCCGCTAGCGGGAGAGCATCCTACAATGAGCAGTTCTTC.

V usage is TRBV4-2 and J usage is TRBJ2-1; 10 bases match TRBD2. Per germline, CDR1 LGHNA and CDR2 YNFKEQ. The V gene end was trimmed by 2 bases and the J gene end by 8 bases; junction bases not matched to a gene: 12. The length of the CDR3 is 17 residues. CDR3 DNA: TGTGCCAGCAGCCAATCCTCCTTGAGCGGGGGGGCGGATGAGCAGTTCTTC. Translation: CASSQSSLSGGADEQFF.

A remark on this clone: The sample contains more than one DNA sequence encoding this CDR3. This chain connects TRBV5-1 to TRBJ1-1; D is uncertain. CDR3 length equals 13 residues. V was trimmed by 0 bases and J by 1 base, leaving 4 bases between them. Germline V gene sequence: CDR1 SGHRS, CDR2 YFSETQ. CDR3: CASSLAGNTEAFF. CDR3 nucleotides: TGCGCCAGCAGCTTGGCAGGGAACACTGAAGCTTTCTTT. The variable domain in full, with the rest retrieved from reference TRBV5-1 and TRBJ1-1, is KAGVTQTPRYLIKTRGQQVTLSCSPISGHRSVSWYQQTPGQGLQFLFEYFSETQRNKGNFPGRFSGRQFSNSRSEMNVSTLELGDSALYLCASSLAGNTEAFFGQGTRLTVV.

The chain couples TRBV9 to TRBJ2-1, with D perhaps TRBD2 (6 bases). Trimming pared 2 bases from V and 7 bases from J, leaving 16 bases between. CDR3 length: 15 residues. In germline, CDR1 is SGDLS, CDR2 YYNGEE. CDR3 sequence: CASSVQSRSGNEQFF. CDR3 nucleotides: TGTGCCAGCAGCGTCCAATCCCGGAGCGGGAATGAGCAGTTCTTC.

A remark on this clone: The same CDR3 is also encoded by other DNA sequences in this sample. This chain uses TRBV5-1 with TRBJ2-7; TRBD1 matches 9 bases. CDR1 and CDR2 from the germline V gene are SGHRS and YFSETQ. The CDR3 covers 15 residues. V shed 4 bases and J 0 bases; nucleotides not matched to a gene: 5. The CDR3 bases are TGCGCCAGCAGCCTTGGACAGGGGAGCTCCTACGAGCAGTACTTC. Protein: CASSLGQGSSYEQYF.

J is TRBJ2-3 and V is TRBV4-1; 10 bases align to TRBD2. The V gene end was trimmed by 2 bases and the J gene end by 4 bases; junction bases not matched to a gene: 9. Per the germline V gene, CDR1 is MGHRA and CDR2 is YSYEKL. The CDR3 totals 17 residues. This CDR3 reads CASSQYLSGGASDTQYF. CDR3 nucleotides: TGCGCCAGCAGCCAATATCTAAGCGGGGGGGCCTCAGATACGCAGTATTTT.

The chain employs TRBV5-1 and TRBJ2-3; 13 bases match TRBD2. The CDR3 has 14 residues. The trim removed 4 bases at V and 5 bases at J, leaving 1 base unmatched. Germline loops: CDR1 SGHRS, CDR2 YFSETQ. In nucleotides, the CDR3 is TGCGCCAGCAGCGGACTAGCGGGAGAAGATACGCAGTATTTT. Residues: CASSGLAGEDTQYF.

The chain joins TRBV7-9 to TRBJ1-1; TRBD1 is a possible D gene (5 bases). The CDR3 spans 14 residues. Germline V gene sequence: CDR1 SEHNR, CDR2 FQNEAQ (reference sequence). The V end lost 1 base, the J end lost 10 bases, and 16 bases lay between the germline ends. This CDR3 reads CASSLGARGLGAFF. In DNA form, the CDR3 reads TGTGCCAGCAGCTTAGGGGCCCGGGGACTCGGAGCTTTCTTT.

To note about this clone: Other DNA sequences in this sample translate to the same CDR3. V gene TRBV2 combines with J gene TRBJ2-7, with a possible D match to TRBD1 (5 bases). The V and J ends lost 3 bases and 4 bases respectively, with 7 bases between them. The CDR3 runs to 12 residues. Looked up from germline, CDR1 is SNHLY and CDR2 is FYNNEI. DNA of the CDR3: TGTGCCAGCAGTGACAGGGATTACGAGCAGTACTTC. This sequence encodes CASSDRDYEQYF.

This chain joins TRBV27 and TRBJ2-7; the match to TRBD1 covers 9 bases. The V gene end was trimmed by 7 bases and the J gene end by 2 bases; junction bases not matched to a gene: 9. CDR1 and CDR2 from the germline V gene are MNHEY and SMNVEV (reference sequence). The CDR3 extends over 15 amino acids. The CDR3 loop reads CASTEKGQGPYEQYF. The CDR3 nucleotides read TGTGCCAGCACCGAAAAGGGACAGGGTCCCTACGAGCAGTACTTC.

The chain carries TRBV6-6 and TRBJ2-1; 8 nucleotides line up with TRBD1. CDR1 is MNHNY, CDR2 SVGAGI, per germline (reference sequence). J was trimmed by 7 bases and V by 6 bases; bases with no gene match: 5. The CDR3 spans 13 residues. The CDR3 protein is CASSRQGSNEQFF. In nucleotides, the CDR3 is TGTGCCAGCAGCCGACAGGGGTCTAATGAGCAGTTCTTC.

The chain links TRBV27 to TRBJ2-2; no clear D gene. This CDR3 contains 17 residues. V gave up 1 base and J gave up 2 bases, with 14 bases separating them. Germline-derived CDR1 and CDR2 are MNHEY and SMNVEV (reference sequence). CDR3 DNA sequence: TGTGCCAGCAGTTTATATTCCGCAGGTTCCAACACCGGGGAGCTGTTTTTT. As protein: CASSLYSAGSNTGELFF.